This T cell receptor (beta chain) is drawn from a study of identical twins. This clonotype has at least ten counts. What it binds is unknown. Each CDR3 protein is one row after TCRdb ran MiXCR on the 5' RACE reads. Among 250,000 to 350,000 distinct CDR3 sequences listed, about 8.1% were seen once. The study's findings and limits: Findings depended on cross-sectional statistics rather than tracking the same donors. Recombination models fit unrelated individuals' TCR alpha sharing but underestimated twins'.

The germline V gene encodes CDR1 SGHTA and CDR2 FQGTGA. The CDR3 consists of 16 residues. V dropped 1 base and J dropped 4 bases, with 13 bases sitting between them. The sample was also reused in another study, on yellow fever vaccine responses in identical twins.

The chain combines TRBV7-3 with TRBJ2-2; no clear D gene. The sequence came from a woman aged 18-30 years in good health. The sequenced sample was memory (CD45RO+) T cells sorted from blood. CDR3 nucleotides: TGTGCCAGCAGCTTAATACCCGAAGTAACCACCGGGGAGCTGTTTTTT. Translating gives CASSLIPEVTTGELFF.